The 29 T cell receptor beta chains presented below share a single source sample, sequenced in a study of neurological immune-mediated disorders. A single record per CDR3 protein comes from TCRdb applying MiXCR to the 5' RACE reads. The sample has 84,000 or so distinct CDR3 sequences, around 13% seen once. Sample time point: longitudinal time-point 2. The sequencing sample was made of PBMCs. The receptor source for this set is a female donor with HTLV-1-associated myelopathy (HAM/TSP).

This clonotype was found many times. The CDR3 coding sequence is TGTGCCAGCAGTTCCGGGCAGATTTATCAGCCCCAGCATTTT. Translated: CASSSGQIYQPQHF. The chain links TRBV28 to TRBJ1-5; unclear D gene. The CDR3 is made up of 14 amino acids. Per the germline V gene, CDR1 is MDHEN and CDR2 is SYDVKM. Trimming took 4 bases from V and 5 from J, leaving 12 bases between them.

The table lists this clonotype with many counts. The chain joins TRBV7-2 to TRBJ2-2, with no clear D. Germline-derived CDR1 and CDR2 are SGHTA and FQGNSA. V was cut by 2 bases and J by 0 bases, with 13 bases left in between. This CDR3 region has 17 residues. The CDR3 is CASSLNSPTANTGELFF. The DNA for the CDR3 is TGTGCCAGCAGCTTAAATTCCCCCACAGCGAACACCGGGGAGCTGTTTTTT.

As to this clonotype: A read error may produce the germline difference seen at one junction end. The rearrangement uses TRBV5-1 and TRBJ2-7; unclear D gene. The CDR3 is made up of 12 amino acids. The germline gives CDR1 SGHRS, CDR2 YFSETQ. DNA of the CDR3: TGCGCCAGTAGCTTATGGAGCTACGAGCAGTACTTC. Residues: CASSLWSYEQYF.

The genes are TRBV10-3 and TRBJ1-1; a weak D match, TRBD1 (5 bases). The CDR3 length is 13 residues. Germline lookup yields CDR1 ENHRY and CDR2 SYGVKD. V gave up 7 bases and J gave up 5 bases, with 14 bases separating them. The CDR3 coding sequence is TGTGCCATCAATCCTTCGAGGGGTACTGAAGCTTTCTTT. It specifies CAINPSRGTEAFF.

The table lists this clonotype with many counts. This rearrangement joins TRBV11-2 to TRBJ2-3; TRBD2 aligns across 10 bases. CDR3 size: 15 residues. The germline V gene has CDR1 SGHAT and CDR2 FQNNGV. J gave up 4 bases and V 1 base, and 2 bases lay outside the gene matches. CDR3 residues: CASSLVGLAADTQYF. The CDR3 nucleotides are TGTGCCAGCAGCTTAGTTGGACTAGCGGCAGATACGCAGTATTTT.

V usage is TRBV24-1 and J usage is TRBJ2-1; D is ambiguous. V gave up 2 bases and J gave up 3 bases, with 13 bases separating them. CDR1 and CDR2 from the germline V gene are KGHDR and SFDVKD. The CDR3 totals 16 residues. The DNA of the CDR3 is TGTGCCACCAGTGATTATGGATCCTCCTACTACAATGAGCAGTTCTTC. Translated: CATSDYGSSYYNEQFF.

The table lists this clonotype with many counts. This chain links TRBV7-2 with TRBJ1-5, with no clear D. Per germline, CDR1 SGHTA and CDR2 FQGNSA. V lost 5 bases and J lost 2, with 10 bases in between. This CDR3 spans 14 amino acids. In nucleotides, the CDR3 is TGTGCCAGCAGCCCACAGTCTTGCAATCAGCCCCAGCATTTT. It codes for CASSPQSCNQPQHF.

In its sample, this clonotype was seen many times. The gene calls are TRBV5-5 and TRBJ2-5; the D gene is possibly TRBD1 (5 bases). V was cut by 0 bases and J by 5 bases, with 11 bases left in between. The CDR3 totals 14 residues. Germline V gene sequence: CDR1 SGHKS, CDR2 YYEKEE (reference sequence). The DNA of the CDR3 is TGTGCCAGCAGCTTGGCGACAGTGGTCGAGACCCAGTACTTC. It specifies CASSLATVVETQYF.

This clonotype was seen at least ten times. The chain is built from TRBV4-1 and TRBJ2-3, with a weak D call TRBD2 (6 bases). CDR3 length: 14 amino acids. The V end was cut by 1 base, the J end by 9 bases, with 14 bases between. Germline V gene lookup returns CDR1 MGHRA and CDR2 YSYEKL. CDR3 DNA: TGCGCCAGCAGCCAAGGAGCAGGGAGGTTCACGCAGTATTTT. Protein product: CASSQGAGRFTQYF.

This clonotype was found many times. CDR3 DNA: TGTGCCAGCTCACCACCGAATAACGGGGACACTGAAGCTTTCTTT. It translates to CASSPPNNGDTEAFF. V usage is TRBV18 and J usage is TRBJ1-1; D call uncertain. Trimming took off 0 bases at V and 3 bases at J, with 11 bases between the two ends. CDR3 size: 15 residues. Per germline, CDR1 KGHSH and CDR2 LQKENI. The full variable domain, in which reference TRBV18 and TRBJ1-1 provide the parts outside the CDR3, is NAGVMQNPRHLVRRRGQEARLRCSPMKGHSHVYWYRQLPEEGLKFMVYLQKENIIDESGMPKERFSAEFPKEGPSILRIQQVVRGDSAAYFCASSPPNNGDTEAFFGQGTRLTVV.

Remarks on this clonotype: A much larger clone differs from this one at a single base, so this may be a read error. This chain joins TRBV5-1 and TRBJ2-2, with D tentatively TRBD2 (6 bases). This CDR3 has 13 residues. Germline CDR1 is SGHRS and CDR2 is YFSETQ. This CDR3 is CTSSLGTGGELFF. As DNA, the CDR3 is TGCACCAGCAGCTTAGGGACTGGCGGGGAGCTGTTTTTT.

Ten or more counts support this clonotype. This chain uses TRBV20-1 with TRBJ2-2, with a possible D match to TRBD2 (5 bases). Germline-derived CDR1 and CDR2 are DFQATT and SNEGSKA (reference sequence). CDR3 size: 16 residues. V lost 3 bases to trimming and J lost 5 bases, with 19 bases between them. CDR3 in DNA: TGCAGTGCTAGCCCCCCTCTACCGACGGGGACCGGGGAGCTGTTTTTT. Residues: CSASPPLPTGTGELFF.

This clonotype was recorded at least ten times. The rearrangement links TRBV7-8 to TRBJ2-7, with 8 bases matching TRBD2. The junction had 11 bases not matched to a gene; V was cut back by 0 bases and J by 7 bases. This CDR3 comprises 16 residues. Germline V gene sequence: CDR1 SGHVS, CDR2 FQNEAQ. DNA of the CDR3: TGTGCCAGCAGCTTAGCGCCGGGACTAGATCGCTCAGAGCAGTACTTC. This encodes CASSLAPGLDRSEQYF.

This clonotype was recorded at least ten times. CDR3 region: CASSLKSSGGDTQYF. The CDR3 DNA reads TGTGCCAGCAGCTTGAAGAGTAGCGGGGGGGATACGCAGTATTTT. V is TRBV5-4 and J is TRBJ2-3; 10 bases are a match to TRBD2. The CDR3 extends over 15 amino acids. Germline loops: CDR1 SGHNT, CDR2 YYREEE (reference sequence). The ends lost 1 base at V and 6 bases at J; junction bases unmatched: 5.

CDR3 in amino acids: CSADLFGQGSNEQFF. The CDR3 bases are TGCAGTGCCGATCTATTTGGACAGGGGAGCAATGAGCAGTTCTTC. The chain carries TRBV20-1 and TRBJ2-1; 9 positions match TRBD1. Germline-derived CDR1 and CDR2 are DFQATT and SNEGSKA (reference sequence). The CDR3 is 15 amino acids. The junction had 12 bases not matched to a gene; V was cut back by 6 bases and J by 6 bases.

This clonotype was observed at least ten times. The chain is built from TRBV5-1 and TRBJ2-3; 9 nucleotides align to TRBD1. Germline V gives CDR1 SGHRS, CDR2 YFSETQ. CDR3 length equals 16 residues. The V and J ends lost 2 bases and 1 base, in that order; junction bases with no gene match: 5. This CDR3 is CASSFRTGGGTDTQYF. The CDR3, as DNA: TGCGCCAGCAGCTTTCGAACAGGGGGCGGCACAGATACGCAGTATTTT.

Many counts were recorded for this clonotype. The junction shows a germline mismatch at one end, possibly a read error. The CDR3 bases are TGCGCCAGCAGCTTTGGGGATACGCAGTATTTT. This sequence encodes CASSFGDTQYF. This chain uses TRBV12-3 or TRBV12-4 with TRBJ2-3; D gene ambiguous. This CDR3 region has 11 residues.

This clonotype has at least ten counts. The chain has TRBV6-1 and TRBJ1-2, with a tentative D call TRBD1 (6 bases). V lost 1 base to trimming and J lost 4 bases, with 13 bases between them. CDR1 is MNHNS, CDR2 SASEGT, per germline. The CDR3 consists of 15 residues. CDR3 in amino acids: CASSEGDRGTYGYTF. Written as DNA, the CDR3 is TGTGCCAGCAGTGAAGGGGATAGGGGGACCTATGGCTACACCTTC.

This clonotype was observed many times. The CDR3 sequence: CASSVSPAGELFF. The CDR3 nucleotides are TGTGCCAGCAGTGTATCGCCCGCCGGGGAGCTGTTTTTT. J is TRBJ2-2 and V is TRBV28, with no clear D. Germline-derived CDR1 and CDR2 are MDHEN and SYDVKM. The CDR3 totals 13 residues. V lost 5 bases to trimming and J lost 6 bases, with 10 bases between them.

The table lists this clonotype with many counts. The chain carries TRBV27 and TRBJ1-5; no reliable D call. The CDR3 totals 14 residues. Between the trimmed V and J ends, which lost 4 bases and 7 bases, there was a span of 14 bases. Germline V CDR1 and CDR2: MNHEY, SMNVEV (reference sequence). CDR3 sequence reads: CASSSLSFGQPQHF. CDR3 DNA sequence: TGTGCCAGCAGTTCATTAAGCTTTGGGCAGCCCCAGCATTTT.

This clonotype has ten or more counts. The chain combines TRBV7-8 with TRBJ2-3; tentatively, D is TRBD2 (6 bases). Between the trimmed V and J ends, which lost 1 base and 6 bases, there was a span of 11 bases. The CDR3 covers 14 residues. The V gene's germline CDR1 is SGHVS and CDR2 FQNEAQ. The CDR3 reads CASSLEGAGDTQYF. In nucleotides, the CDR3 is TGTGCCAGCAGCTTAGAAGGCGCGGGGGATACGCAGTATTTT.

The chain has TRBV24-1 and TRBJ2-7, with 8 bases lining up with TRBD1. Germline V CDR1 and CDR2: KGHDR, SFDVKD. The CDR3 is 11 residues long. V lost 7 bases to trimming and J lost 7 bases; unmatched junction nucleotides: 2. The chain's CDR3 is CATRQGGEQYF. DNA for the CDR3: TGTGCCACCAGACAGGGGGGAGAGCAGTACTTC.

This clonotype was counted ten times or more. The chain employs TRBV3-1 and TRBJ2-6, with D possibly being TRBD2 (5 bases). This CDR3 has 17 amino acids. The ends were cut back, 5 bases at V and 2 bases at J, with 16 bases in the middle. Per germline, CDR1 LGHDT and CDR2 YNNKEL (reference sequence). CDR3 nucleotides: TGTGCCAGCAGCAATTCTTTCGGAGGTACTGGGGCCAACGTCCTGACTTTC. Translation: CASSNSFGGTGANVLTF.

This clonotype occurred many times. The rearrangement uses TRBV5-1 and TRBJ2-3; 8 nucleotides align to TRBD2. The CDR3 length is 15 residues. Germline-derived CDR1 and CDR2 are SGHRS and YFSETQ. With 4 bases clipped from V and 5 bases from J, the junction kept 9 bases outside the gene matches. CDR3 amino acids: CASSVGGAPRDTQYF. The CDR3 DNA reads TGCGCCAGCAGCGTCGGGGGGGCCCCGAGAGATACGCAGTATTTT.

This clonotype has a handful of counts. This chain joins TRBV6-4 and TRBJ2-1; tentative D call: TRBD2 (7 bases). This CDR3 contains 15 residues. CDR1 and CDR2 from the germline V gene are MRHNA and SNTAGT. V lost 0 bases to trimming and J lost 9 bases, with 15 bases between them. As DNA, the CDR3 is TGTGCCAGCAGTGACTCGGCGGGGGCCAGCGGTGAGCAGTTCTTC. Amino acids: CASSDSAGASGEQFF.

CDR3 in amino acids: CASSLLAGGIYEQFF. The CDR3 DNA reads as TGTGCCAGCAGTTTACTAGCGGGGGGGATCTATGAGCAGTTCTTC. This chain uses TRBV6-5 with TRBJ2-1; 13 nucleotides line up with TRBD2. CDR1 and CDR2 (germline): MNHEY, SVGAGI. The J segment lost 8 bases and the V segment lost 4 bases, leaving 5 bases of the junction unmatched. This CDR3 has 15 residues.

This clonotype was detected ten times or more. CDR3 protein: CASKELAGSRNHNEQFF. For the CDR3, the DNA is TGTGCCAGCAAGGAATTAGCGGGGTCGCGGAATCACAATGAGCAGTTCTTC. The gene calls are TRBV7-2 and TRBJ2-1; 8 bases line up with TRBD2. CDR3 size: 17 residues. Looked up from germline, CDR1 is SGHTA and CDR2 is FQGNSA. V gave up 7 bases and J gave up 5 bases; unmatched junction bases: 16.

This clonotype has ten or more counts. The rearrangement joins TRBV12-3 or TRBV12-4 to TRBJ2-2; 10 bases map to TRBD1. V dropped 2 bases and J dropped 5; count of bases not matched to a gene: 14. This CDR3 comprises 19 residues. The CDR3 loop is CASSLKYFGTGDGTGELFF. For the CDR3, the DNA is TGTGCCAGCAGTTTAAAATACTTTGGGACAGGGGATGGGACCGGGGAGCTGTTTTTT.

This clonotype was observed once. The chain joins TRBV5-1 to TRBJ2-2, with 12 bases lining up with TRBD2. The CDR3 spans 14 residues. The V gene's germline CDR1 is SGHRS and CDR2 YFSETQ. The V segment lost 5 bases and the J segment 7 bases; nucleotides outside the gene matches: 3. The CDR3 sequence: CASRTSGGIGELFF. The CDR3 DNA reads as TGCGCCAGCAGGACTAGCGGGGGAATCGGGGAGCTGTTTTTT.